This entry describes one T cell receptor beta chain. Germline values: CDR1 SGHRS, CDR2 YFSETQ. This CDR3 region has 15 residues. The V gene lost 0 bases and the J gene lost 2 bases, with 12 bases spanning the gap. The sample originates from a study of graft-versus-host responses after intestinal transplantation. Assay: immunoSEQ multiplex PCR; the TCRdb copy retains only in-frame clones and omits some. The table has about 24,000 clones, almost 40% seen once. The researchers put 200,000 CFSE-labeled responder cells into plates with 200,000 irradiated, violet-dye-labeled stimulator cells. V is TRBV5-1 and J is TRBJ2-7; D is perhaps TRBD1 (5 bases). The sequence derives from a human patient who received an intestinal transplant. Sequenced here: alloreactive CD4+ T cells from a mixed lymphocyte reaction culture, sampled before intestinal transplant. Noted subset: CFSE-low proliferating T cells sorted from roughly 6-day pre-transplant mixed lymphocyte reaction (GvH or HvG direction). The CDR3 coding sequence is TGCGCCAGCAGCTTGGGTGTGACAGCTACCTACGAGCAGTACTTC. Amino acid sequence: CASSLGVTATYEQYF.